The next 4 T cell receptor beta chains were all read from a single sample in a study of cytomegalovirus exposure and HLA in healthy donors. In the PCR, 60 Vbeta and 13 Jbeta primers were used. Clones were read by immunoSEQ multiplex PCR, and TCRdb kept only the in-frame ones, dropping some. The sample lists around 180,000 clones, about 85% occurring once. Sequenced: PBMCs. The source of these receptors is a woman aged 45-60 years in good health and CMV-seronegative.

This chain joins TRBV9 and TRBJ2-1; 8 bases map to TRBD2. The junction had 10 bases not matched to a gene; V was cut back by 4 bases and J by 1 base. This CDR3 is 17 amino acids long. Germline-derived CDR1 and CDR2 are SGDLS and YYNGEE. The CDR3 nucleotides read TGTGCCAGCAGCTCCAACATCGGGGGGGAGTCCTACAATGAGCAGTTCTTC. Protein product: CASSSNIGGESYNEQFF.

The chain carries TRBV29-1 and TRBJ2-1, with D unresolved. Trimming cost V 6 bases and J 10 bases, with 13 bases left between them. CDR1 is SQVTM and CDR2 is ANQGSEA in the germline V gene. The CDR3 contains 11 residues. As DNA, the CDR3 is TGCAGCGTAACTGTGAACTACGAGCAGTTCTTC. This codes for CSVTVNYEQFF.

The chain uses TRBV7-2 and TRBJ2-3; 8 nucleotides agree with TRBD2. CDR1 SGHTA and CDR2 FQGNSA come from the germline V gene. The CDR3 is made up of 15 amino acids. V shed 4 bases and J 0 bases; nucleotides not matched to a gene: 3. CDR3 residues: CASSSSGLSTDTQYF. The CDR3, as DNA: TGTGCCAGCAGCTCTAGCGGGCTAAGCACAGATACGCAGTATTTT.

This clone was observed a single time. The J gene is TRBJ2-3, the V gene TRBV5-4; 10 bases agree with TRBD1. V was pared by 3 bases and J by 6 bases, with 7 bases of the junction left unmatched. Germline loops: CDR1 SGHNT, CDR2 YYREEE (reference sequence). CDR3 length: 15 residues. CDR3 in DNA: TGTGCCAGCAGCTCGGGACAGGGGCGGCCGGATACGCAGTATTTT. It yields the protein CASSSGQGRPDTQYF.